The entry below describes one T cell receptor (beta chain). The antigen is undetermined. The germline CDR1 and CDR2 sequences are MDHEN and SYDVKM. The CDR3 runs 14 residues. Deletions cut 7 bases from V and 13 bases from J, with 23 bases between. This specimen comes from a study of blood T cells in healthy people across ages. Study-wide results and limits: Diversity figures based on one million T cells were deemed too low. In the absence of known donor CMV status, changes in expanded clonotypes were possibly confounded.

Primers used in a second PCR of roughly 6 to 12 cycles were a sample-barcoded 5' primer and a J-beta primer mix. TCRdb itself ran the 5' RACE reads through MiXCR, one entry per CDR3 protein. The sample contains about a million distinct CDR3 sequences, just over 50% of which appear only once. Sequencing input: blood. The source is a woman between 55 and 75 years old in good health. V and J are TRBV28 and TRBJ2-1, with D possibly called TRBD1 or TRBD2 (5 bases each). Here the CDR3 reads CASTRDQVGETQFF. The CDR3 DNA reads as TGTGCCAGCACCCGGGACCAGGTGGGGGAGACCCAGTTCTTC.